This paragraph reports one T cell receptor beta chain. Time point in this sample: week 3, after first cycle of checkpoint inhibitor. Blood was drawn before treatment and at week 3 after checkpoint blockade. Patients with prior systemic cancer treatment, concomitant immunosuppressants, or other active malignancies were excluded. Produced via immunoSEQ multiplex PCR; TCRdb's table is partial and in-frame only. Of about 6,000 clones in the sample, roughly 75% were seen once. This entry belongs to a study of blood T cell dynamics during melanoma immunotherapy. Overall study: Patients with metastatic melanoma got pembrolizumab or nivolumab-ipilimumab as first-line care.

This TCR came from a human donor with melanoma. The material sequenced was blood, taken from a patient treated with checkpoint blockade.

The CDR3, as DNA: TGTGCCACCGGGACAGGGGGCGCTGGAGGAGGAACTGAAGCTTTCTTT. This gives the protein CATGTGGAGGGTEAFF. The genes are TRBV28 and TRBJ1-1; 12 bases fit TRBD1. V trimming: 10 bases; J trimming: 5 bases; junction bases outside the gene matches: 14. This CDR3 has 16 amino acids. The germline V gene has CDR1 MDHEN and CDR2 SYDVKM. Looking up the rest from reference TRBV28 and TRBJ1-1 gives the full variable domain: DVKVTQSSRYLVKRTGEKVFLECVQDMDHENMFWYRQDPGLGLRLIYFSYDVKMKEKGDIPEGYSVSREKKERFSLILESASTNQTSMYLCATGTGGAGGGTEAFFGQGTRLTVV.